The 21 T cell receptor beta chains below were found in one sample sequenced in a study of response to subunit inactivated influenza vaccine. Via MiXCR, TCRdb re-called the RT-PCR reads, giving one row per CDR3 protein. Among about 540,000 distinct CDR3 sequences listed, 12% to 15% were seen once. The sequencing used PBMCs from blood, collected approximately 12 days after vaccination. The source of these receptors is a man between 45 and 60 years old who received an inactivated influenza vaccine.

This clonotype was recorded a few times. V and J are TRBV2 and TRBJ2-4, with TRBD1 matching 8 bases. The CDR3 covers 14 residues. V lost 3 bases, J lost 8 bases, and 6 bases stayed unmatched. CDR1 and CDR2 from the germline V gene are SNHLY and FYNNEI. CDR3 nucleotides: TGTGCCAGCAGTGACCCCAGGGGGCTGTACATTCAGTACTTC. This encodes CASSDPRGLYIQYF.

This clonotype is a singleton in its sample. The V and J genes are TRBV5-1 and TRBJ1-6; D is undetermined. V gave up 4 bases and J gave up 10 bases, with 15 bases separating them. This CDR3 contains 14 residues. The germline V gene has CDR1 SGHRS and CDR2 YFSETQ. The CDR3 loop reads CASSPGGLRSPLHF. CDR3 bases: TGCGCCAGCAGCCCCGGAGGGTTGAGATCACCCCTCCACTTT.

This clonotype occurred a few times. The chain is built from TRBV25-1 and TRBJ2-3; possibly TRBD1 for D (5 bases). Between the trimmed V and J ends, which lost 6 bases and 0 bases, there was a span of 7 bases. Per the germline V gene, CDR1 is MGHDK and CDR2 is SYGVNS. The CDR3 is 13 residues long. CDR3 in amino acids: CASRQVSTDTQYF. CDR3 nucleotide sequence: TGTGCCAGCAGACAGGTTAGCACAGATACGCAGTATTTT.

The sample holds many counts of this clonotype. The chain combines TRBV5-1 with TRBJ1-1, with TRBD1 as a possible D gene (5 bases). The V gene lost 0 bases and the J gene lost 5 bases, with 14 bases spanning the gap. CDR1 is SGHRS and CDR2 is YFSETQ in the germline V gene. This CDR3 region has 15 residues. The CDR3 sequence is CASSLASGVRTEAFF. In DNA form, the CDR3 reads TGCGCCAGCAGCTTGGCCTCGGGGGTAAGGACTGAAGCTTTCTTT.

This clonotype occurred a few times. The rearrangement joins TRBV11-2 to TRBJ1-2; D call uncertain. This CDR3 comprises 15 residues. The germline V gene encodes CDR1 SGHAT and CDR2 FQNNGV. V was trimmed by 0 bases and J by 3 bases, leaving 11 bases between them. In DNA form, the CDR3 reads TGTGCCAGCAGCTTAGATCTGGGCGGCTACTATGGCTACACCTTC. Translation gives CASSLDLGGYYGYTF. Looking up the rest from reference TRBV11-2 and TRBJ1-2 gives the full variable domain: EAGVAQSPRYKIIEKRQSVAFWCNPISGHATLYWYQQILGQGPKLLIQFQNNGVVDDSQLPKDRFSAERLKGVDSTLKIQPAKLEDSAVYLCASSLDLGGYYGYTFGSGTRLTVV.

At least ten counts were recorded for this clonotype. The chain uses TRBV4-3 and TRBJ2-3; D could derive from TRBD1 or TRBD2 (5 bases each). Trimming removed 0 bases from V and 4 bases from J, with 20 bases in between. The CDR3 is made up of 18 amino acids. Looked up from germline, CDR1 is LGHNA and CDR2 is YSLEER. In nucleotides, the CDR3 is TGCGCCAGCAGCCAAGAAGGATCAGGTCCGGGGCGGGCAGATACGCAGTATTTT. This gives the protein CASSQEGSGPGRADTQYF.

Only a few counts were recorded for this clonotype. The CDR3 reads CASSFRIGNTGELFF. The CDR3 DNA is TGTGCCAGCAGTTTCCGAATAGGGAACACCGGGGAGCTGTTTTTT. The J gene is TRBJ2-2, the V gene TRBV27, with D unresolved. Germline CDR1 is MNHEY and CDR2 is SMNVEV (reference sequence). The V end lost 3 bases, the J end lost 1 base, and 9 bases lay between the germline ends. The CDR3 is 15 residues long.

J is TRBJ2-5 and V is TRBV2; D possibly uses TRBD1 or TRBD2 (7 bases each). Germline V CDR1 and CDR2: SNHLY, FYNNEI. The V and J ends lost 6 bases and 8 bases respectively, with 13 bases between them. The CDR3 contains 12 residues. CDR3 in amino acids: CASRLRGGTQYF. CDR3 DNA: TGTGCCAGCAGGCTCAGGGGGGGAACCCAGTACTTC.

This chain connects TRBV28 to TRBJ2-1; TRBD2 aligns across 10 bases. CDR3 size: 18 residues. Germline-derived CDR1 and CDR2 are MDHEN and SYDVKM. V lost 4 bases and J lost 7; bases outside the gene matches: 16. CDR3 nucleotides: TGTGCCAGCAGTTACGCACGGAGGGGGCTAGCGGGAGCTAATGAGCAGTTCTTC. This gives the protein CASSYARRGLAGANEQFF.

This clonotype was found a few times. The chain combines TRBV7-6 with TRBJ2-3; 7 bases map to TRBD2. This CDR3 contains 16 residues. Looked up from germline, CDR1 is SGHVS and CDR2 is FNYEAQ. The ends lost 2 bases at V and 0 bases at J; junction bases unmatched: 5. CDR3 loop: CASSLRVAGSTDTQYF. Written as DNA, the CDR3 is TGTGCCAGCAGCTTAAGGGTAGCGGGCAGCACAGATACGCAGTATTTT.

Only a few counts were recorded for this clonotype. This chain links TRBV9 with TRBJ2-5; D remains unclear. This CDR3 contains 14 residues. Trimming removed 2 bases at V and 4 bases at J, with 12 bases between. The germline V gene has CDR1 SGDLS and CDR2 YYNGEE. The DNA of the CDR3 is TGTGCCAGCAGCGTCTCCGGATTGTCAGAGACCCAGTACTTC. It specifies CASSVSGLSETQYF.

This clonotype has more than one count but fewer than ten. This chain links TRBV7-9 with TRBJ2-5; 9 bases fit TRBD1. J was trimmed by 2 bases and V by 6 bases; bases with no gene match: 7. The CDR3 contains 15 residues. Germline values: CDR1 SEHNR, CDR2 FQNEAQ (reference sequence). The CDR3 bases are TGTGCCAGCAGGCTCGGGACAGGGAAACAAGAGACCCAGTACTTC. Amino acids: CASRLGTGKQETQYF.

CDR3 DNA sequence: TGCAGTGCTAGAGATCAATATCTGAGGCATAATGAAAAACTGTTTTTT. It specifies CSARDQYLRHNEKLFF. The genes are TRBV20-1 and TRBJ1-4, with unresolved D. Germline V gene lookup returns CDR1 DFQATT and CDR2 SNEGSKA (reference sequence). V was cut by 0 bases and J by 4 bases, with 15 bases left in between. This CDR3 contains 16 residues.

As for this clonotype: The junction does not match germline at one end; this may be a read error. V gene TRBV7-9 combines with J gene TRBJ2-3; D unclear. This CDR3 comprises 14 residues. CDR1 SEHNR and CDR2 FQNEAQ come from the germline V gene (reference sequence). Here the CDR3 reads CAGSFKGSTDTQYF. The CDR3 DNA reads TGTGCCGGCAGCTTTAAGGGAAGCACAGATACGCAGTATTTT.

In its sample, this clonotype was seen many times. The chain links TRBV28 to TRBJ2-2; the match to TRBD2 covers 8 bases. The germline V gene has CDR1 MDHEN and CDR2 SYDVKM. The CDR3 is made up of 16 amino acids. The ends lost 2 bases at V and 4 bases at J; junction bases unmatched: 6. This CDR3 reads CASSLGLAVFTGELFF. The CDR3 nucleotides are TGTGCCAGCAGTTTAGGACTAGCAGTTTTCACCGGGGAGCTGTTTTTT.

This clonotype appeared a few times. The rearrangement links TRBV7-2 to TRBJ2-5; no reliable D call. The CDR3 has 14 residues. Germline V lookup: CDR1 SGHTA, CDR2 FQGNSA. Trimming took 5 bases from V and 2 from J, leaving 12 bases between them. This chain's CDR3 is CASSLRLGQETQYF. The DNA for the CDR3 is TGTGCCAGCAGCCTGCGGTTGGGTCAAGAGACCCAGTACTTC.

The rearrangement uses TRBV5-1 and TRBJ2-7; 7 nucleotides agree with TRBD1. The CDR3 extends over 14 amino acids. V shed 2 bases, J shed 5 bases, and the junction held 7 bases outside the gene matches. Germline loops: CDR1 SGHRS, CDR2 YFSETQ. CDR3 bases: TGCGCCAGCAGCTTATCAGGGGGTGTCCACGAGCAGTACTTC. Protein sequence: CASSLSGGVHEQYF.

This clonotype was seen a handful of times. The chain joins TRBV4-3 to TRBJ2-1, with a weak D call TRBD1 (5 bases). The CDR3 is 17 residues long. In germline, CDR1 is LGHNA, CDR2 YSLEER. Trimming took 2 bases from V and 0 from J, leaving 14 bases between them. The CDR3, as DNA: TGCGCCAGCAGCCAATTGGACGACAGCAGCTCCTACAATGAGCAGTTCTTC. Amino acids: CASSQLDDSSSYNEQFF.

V usage is TRBV20-1 and J usage is TRBJ1-6; 9 bases fit TRBD1. Germline-derived CDR1 and CDR2 are DFQATT and SNEGSKA (reference sequence). CDR3 length equals 18 residues. The V gene end was trimmed by 0 bases and the J gene end by 5 bases; junction bases not matched to a gene: 11. The CDR3 spells CSARDLGQGIMDNSPLHF. Here the CDR3 DNA reads TGCAGTGCTAGAGATTTGGGACAGGGAATAATGGATAATTCACCCCTCCACTTT.

The sample holds many counts of this clonotype. The V call is TRBV12-3 or TRBV12-4, the J call TRBJ2-7; perhaps TRBD2 as D (5 bases). The CDR3 consists of 14 residues. Trimming shortened V by 3 bases and J by 3 bases, and 12 bases separated the two germline ends. The CDR3 spells CASSFSGTRYEQYF. In DNA, the CDR3 is TGTGCCAGCAGTTTCTCGGGAACTCGCTACGAGCAGTACTTC.

There are many counts of this clonotype. CDR3 nucleotide sequence: TGTGCCAGCAGTTACTCTCTGGGTTCGGACGAGCAGTACTTC. Its protein product is CASSYSLGSDEQYF. The genes are TRBV6-5 and TRBJ2-7; no definite D call. Trimming left V 0 bases short and J 5 bases short, with 11 bases between. CDR3 length equals 14 residues. Per the germline V gene, CDR1 is MNHEY and CDR2 is SVGAGI.